The present TCR beta chain was sequenced within a study of beta chain features in type 1 diabetes. Stem cell-like memory, regulatory, central memory and naive CD4+ cells were sorted via CD45RO/CCR7/CD25/CD127/CD95/CD27. Every sorted population was more than 98% pure. The sequenced template was cDNA made from the entire isolated RNA. Average reads for naive, central memory and regulatory T cell samples were 3.5 million to 4.5 million. Sequencing used immunoSEQ multiplex PCR; TCRdb keeps in-frame clones, though not all of them. There are some 280,000 clones in the sample; approximately 15% occur only once, and 0.017% lies in the top ten. V lost 2 bases and J 3 bases, leaving 5 bases between the germline ends. Germline-derived CDR1 and CDR2 are MDHEN and SYDVKM. The CDR3 totals 12 residues. Study-wide results and caveats: A closer apparent resemblance between naive, central memory and Treg TCRB repertoires was seen in patients than in healthy donors. Shortening of TCRB CDR3s, moderate but significant, appeared in all four CD4+ subsets of Type 1 diabetes patients.

Of note for this clone: Antigen: not known. The identical CDR3 is also encoded by other nucleotide sequences in the sample.

This clonotype was obtained from a man aged 30 to 39 with type 1 diabetes. The chain joins TRBV28 to TRBJ2-7; D possibly corresponds to TRBD1 (5 bases). The sample taken for sequencing was naive CD4+ T cells from blood. The CDR3 DNA sequence: TGTGCCAGCAGTTTAAGGGGCTACGAGCAGTACTTC. Translating gives CASSLRGYEQYF.